Shown below are 8 T cell receptor beta chains from a single sample sequenced in a study of cytomegalovirus exposure and HLA in healthy donors. A multiplex PCR was run with 60 Vbeta primers and 13 Jbeta primers. Generated by immunoSEQ multiplex PCR, the TCRdb table keeps only in-frame clones and is missing some. This table has 150,000 to 200,000 clones, about 78% appearing once. The sample comprised PBMCs. The source is a woman in her forties or fifties in good health and CMV-seropositive.

The gene calls are TRBV5-6 and TRBJ2-3; unclear D gene. V lost 0 bases and J lost 6, with 17 bases in between. Looked up from germline, CDR1 is SGHDT and CDR2 is YYEEEE. The CDR3 consists of 16 residues. The CDR3 region is CASSLGQRILYDTQYF. Here the CDR3 DNA reads TGTGCCAGCAGCTTGGGGCAGCGAATCTTATACGATACGCAGTATTTT.

This sequence joins TRBV4-1 and TRBJ2-1; TRBD1 agrees at 9 bases. Germline V gene lookup returns CDR1 MGHRA and CDR2 YSYEKL. The CDR3 is made up of 13 amino acids. The CDR3 protein is CASVGTGRNEQFF. Written as DNA, the CDR3 is TGCGCTAGCGTGGGGACAGGGCGCAATGAGCAGTTCTTC.

The chain carries TRBV11-2 and TRBJ1-1; D is ambiguous. Per germline, CDR1 SGHAT and CDR2 FQNNGV. This CDR3 is built from 13 residues. Trimming removed 1 base at V and 7 bases at J, with 10 bases between. In DNA form, the CDR3 reads TGTGCCAGCAGCTTAGTATCTACCCTTGAAGCTTTCTTT. This gives the protein CASSLVSTLEAFF.

The V call is TRBV11-2, the J call TRBJ1-3, with 7 bases identical to TRBD1. The V gene's germline CDR1 is SGHAT and CDR2 FQNNGV. CDR3 length equals 15 residues. The V and J ends lost 6 bases and 0 bases, in that order; junction bases with no gene match: 5. CDR3 nucleotide sequence: TGTGCCAGCAGAACGACAGGGTCCTCTGGAAACACCATATATTTT. It yields the protein CASRTTGSSGNTIYF. The whole variable domain, filled in from reference TRBV11-2 and TRBJ1-3, reads EAGVAQSPRYKIIEKRQSVAFWCNPISGHATLYWYQQILGQGPKLLIQFQNNGVVDDSQLPKDRFSAERLKGVDSTLKIQPAKLEDSAVYLCASRTTGSSGNTIYFGEGSWLTVV.

This chain uses TRBV7-9 with TRBJ1-5; 7 bases fit TRBD1. The CDR3 has 15 amino acids. Germline-derived CDR1 and CDR2 are SEHNR and FQNEAQ (reference sequence). Trimming at V came to 4 bases and at J to 3 bases, leaving 6 bases not matched to a gene. The CDR3 reads CASSSQGSYNQPQHF. Written as DNA, the CDR3 is TGTGCCAGCAGCTCACAGGGGAGCTACAATCAGCCCCAGCATTTT.

This sequence joins TRBV7-9 and TRBJ2-2; the D gene is possibly TRBD2 (6 bases). The V and J ends lost 5 bases and 0 bases respectively, with 10 bases between them. The CDR3 length is 15 residues. Germline-derived CDR1 and CDR2 are SEHNR and FQNEAQ (reference sequence). The CDR3 region is CASSRLESNTGELFF. For the CDR3, the DNA is TGTGCCAGCAGCCGACTAGAATCGAACACCGGGGAGCTGTTTTTT.

The rearrangement uses TRBV19 and TRBJ2-7; tentatively, D is TRBD2 (6 bases). Trimming cost V 8 bases and J 0 bases, with 11 bases left between them. Germline assignment: CDR1 LNHDA and CDR2 SQIVND (reference sequence). The CDR3 length is 13 residues. CDR3 in DNA: TGTGCCAGTGCCGCCGGGAGCTCCTACGAGCAGTACTTC. Its protein is CASAAGSSYEQYF.

This clone was seen just once. The rearrangement uses TRBV10-3 and TRBJ1-4; perhaps TRBD1 as D (6 bases). The CDR3 is 17 amino acids. Looked up from germline, CDR1 is ENHRY and CDR2 is SYGVKD. V was trimmed by 5 bases and J by 7 bases, leaving 23 bases between them. Here the CDR3 DNA reads TGTGCCATCAGTTACGGCACGGCAGGGGTCCTTCCTGAAAAACTGTTTTTT. Protein product: CAISYGTAGVLPEKLFF.